The 25 T cell receptor beta chains below were found in one sample sequenced in a study of blood T cell repertoires in COVID-19. Data came from immunoSEQ multiplex PCR; TCRdb stores just in-frame clones and leaves some out. The sample lists more than 350,000 clones; 85% to 90% were seen once. Sequenced input: PBMCs or T cells enriched from blood (not recorded which). Receptor source: a man younger than 35 who had recovered from COVID-19.

This clone is a singleton in its sample. J is TRBJ2-3 and V is TRBV27; the D gene is possibly TRBD2 (6 bases). The CDR3 runs to 14 residues. V lost 7 bases, J lost 2 bases, and 13 bases lay in between. Germline assignment: CDR1 MNHEY and CDR2 SMNVEV (reference sequence). CDR3 sequence: CASNSGGLTDTQYF. The CDR3 region has the DNA TGTGCCAGCAATAGCGGAGGGCTCACAGATACGCAGTATTTT.

The rearrangement uses TRBV3-1 (or the pseudogene TRBV3-2) and TRBJ2-2; D is unclear. Germline-derived CDR1 and CDR2 are LGHDT and YNNKEL (reference sequence). Trimming shortened V by 1 base and J by 3 bases, and 12 bases separated the two germline ends. The CDR3 covers 16 residues. The CDR3 region has the DNA TGTGCCAGCAGCCAAGCCGGGTTTGGATACACCGGGGAGCTGTTTTTT. The encoded protein is CASSQAGFGYTGELFF.

The J gene is TRBJ2-1, the V gene TRBV5-4; 9 bases fit TRBD1. Per the germline V gene, CDR1 is SGHNT and CDR2 is YYREEE (reference sequence). Unmatched junction bases numbered 11, after V lost 0 bases and J lost 7 bases. The CDR3 runs to 17 residues. The chain's CDR3 is CASSLDAAGQGGNEQFF. CDR3 DNA: TGTGCCAGCAGCTTGGACGCGGCGGGACAGGGAGGGAATGAGCAGTTCTTC.

This clone was seen only once. The chain couples TRBV18 to TRBJ1-4; 9 bases agree with TRBD1. This CDR3 comprises 15 residues. The junction had 7 bases not matched to a gene; V was cut back by 3 bases and J by 8 bases. Germline-derived CDR1 and CDR2 are KGHSH and LQKENI. The CDR3 nucleotides read TGTGCCAGCTCACCGCGGACAGGGGAGGGAGAAAAACTGTTTTTT. Its translation: CASSPRTGEGEKLFF.

This clone turned up a few times. The chain is built from TRBV6-5 and TRBJ1-1, with 9 bases fitting TRBD1. With V trimmed by 0 bases and J by 1 base, 3 bases remained unmatched. Germline V gene sequence: CDR1 MNHEY, CDR2 SVGAGI. This CDR3 contains 16 residues. The CDR3 reads CASSYSLGQGNTEAFF. The DNA of the CDR3 is TGTGCCAGCAGTTACTCGTTGGGACAGGGGAACACTGAAGCTTTCTTT.

The V gene is TRBV28, the J gene TRBJ1-2; 8 nucleotides line up with TRBD1. The CDR3 totals 15 residues. The germline V gene has CDR1 MDHEN and CDR2 SYDVKM. V gave up 10 bases and J gave up 4 bases; unmatched junction bases: 14. The CDR3 protein is CATIWRQGMGYGYTF. The CDR3, as DNA: TGTGCCACCATCTGGAGACAGGGGATGGGCTATGGCTACACCTTC.

V and J are TRBV3-1 (or the pseudogene TRBV3-2) and TRBJ2-7; weak D call: TRBD2 (5 bases). There are 14 residues in the CDR3. Trimming cost V 0 bases and J 3 bases, with 9 bases left between them. CDR1 is LGHDT and CDR2 is YNNKEL in the germline V gene (reference sequence). CDR3 nucleotide sequence: TGTGCCAGCAGCCAAGAAGGAGGAAGCTACGAGCAGTACTTC. Encoded protein: CASSQEGGSYEQYF.

The V call is TRBV13, the J call TRBJ2-5; 9 positions agree with TRBD1. Looked up from germline, CDR1 is PRHDT and CDR2 is FYEKMQ (reference sequence). The CDR3 covers 15 residues. The junction had 4 bases not matched to a gene; V was cut back by 3 bases and J by 2 bases. The CDR3 reads CASSFRGTGQETQYF. CDR3 nucleotide sequence: TGTGCCAGCAGCTTCCGGGGGACAGGGCAAGAGACCCAGTACTTC. Full variable domain (outside the CDR3, taken from reference TRBV13 and TRBJ2-5): AAGVIQSPRHLIKEKRETATLKCYPIPRHDTVYWYQQGPGQDPQFLISFYEKMQSDKGSIPDRFSAQQFSDYHSELNMSSLELGDSALYFCASSFRGTGQETQYFGPGTRLLVL.

Written as DNA, the CDR3 is TGTGCCAGCAGCTTAAAAGGGGGACAGGGGAACACTGAAGCTTTCTTT. Protein sequence: CASSLKGGQGNTEAFF. The V and J genes are TRBV7-2 and TRBJ1-1, with 9 bases that match TRBD1. The CDR3 has 16 residues. Germline V lookup: CDR1 SGHTA, CDR2 FQGNSA. Trimming took 2 bases from V and 1 from J; bases not matched to a gene: 5.

This clone was counted a single time. The CDR3 here is CASSRRTDNEQFF. In DNA form, the CDR3 reads TGTGCCAGCAGCAGGCGGACAGACAATGAGCAGTTCTTC. This rearrangement joins TRBV7-9 to TRBJ2-1, with D perhaps matching TRBD1 (6 bases). This CDR3 is 13 amino acids long. Trimming removed 5 bases from V and 5 bases from J, with 10 bases in between. The germline V gene has CDR1 SEHNR and CDR2 FQNEAQ (reference sequence).

The chain combines TRBV19 with TRBJ1-2; unclear D gene. V lost 6 bases to trimming and J lost 5 bases, with 10 bases between them. CDR3 size: 12 residues. From germline, CDR1 is LNHDA and CDR2 SQIVND (reference sequence). CDR3 in DNA: TGTGCCAGTAGGATCCCCACTTATGGCTACACCTTC. Protein product: CASRIPTYGYTF.

The chain is built from TRBV7-9 and TRBJ2-2, with D maybe TRBD1 (5 bases). This CDR3 has 13 residues. Trimming removed 9 bases from V and 0 bases from J, with 8 bases in between. Per the germline V gene, CDR1 is SEHNR and CDR2 is FQNEAQ (reference sequence). Here the CDR3 reads CARGQSNTGELFF. DNA for the CDR3: TGTGCCAGGGGGCAGTCGAACACCGGGGAGCTGTTTTTT.

The chain combines TRBV7-8 with TRBJ2-7; 9 nucleotides line up with TRBD1. Germline lookup yields CDR1 SGHVS and CDR2 FQNEAQ. The CDR3 has 14 amino acids. V shed 3 bases and J 4 bases; nucleotides not matched to a gene: 4. CDR3 in DNA: TGTGCCAGCAGCTTTCGGGGACAGGGTTACGAGCAGTACTTC. Translation: CASSFRGQGYEQYF. Full variable domain (missing parts from reference TRBV7-8 and TRBJ2-7): GAGVSQSPRYKVAKRGQDVALRCDPISGHVSLFWYQQALGQGPEFLTYFQNEAQLDKSGLPSDRFFAERPEGSVSTLKIQRTQQEDSAVYLCASSFRGQGYEQYFGPGTRLTVT.

The chain uses TRBV19 and TRBJ1-2; perhaps TRBD1 as D (5 bases). CDR1 and CDR2 (germline): LNHDA, SQIVND (reference sequence). This CDR3 spans 15 amino acids. Deletions cut 1 base from V and 5 bases from J, with 14 bases between. The CDR3 sequence is CASSIAAGQHYGYTF. The CDR3, as DNA: TGTGCCAGTAGTATAGCGGCAGGGCAACATTATGGCTACACCTTC.

V is TRBV9 and J is TRBJ2-3; 7 nucleotides align to TRBD2. Germline V CDR1 and CDR2: SGDLS, YYNGEE. V lost 4 bases to trimming and J lost 6 bases; unmatched junction nucleotides: 20. CDR3 length: 18 amino acids. Written as DNA, the CDR3 is TGTGCCAGCAGCATGAGAGGAGTGGCGGGGGAAACCACGGATACGCAGTATTTT. Residues: CASSMRGVAGETTDTQYF.

This chain connects TRBV5-6 to TRBJ2-7; the match to TRBD1 covers 7 bases. The CDR3 has 13 residues. The trim removed 1 base at V and 3 bases at J, leaving 1 base unmatched. The germline V gene has CDR1 SGHDT and CDR2 YYEEEE. CDR3 sequence reads: CASSLTGDYEQYF. CDR3 in DNA: TGTGCCAGCAGCTTGACAGGGGACTACGAGCAGTACTTC.

The count of this clone is one. The chain combines TRBV13 with TRBJ2-1, with 10 bases aligning to TRBD1. The V gene end was trimmed by 4 bases and the J gene end by 12 bases; junction bases not matched to a gene: 15. Per the germline V gene, CDR1 is PRHDT and CDR2 is FYEKMQ (reference sequence). The CDR3 totals 16 residues. The CDR3 spells CASSWGRDRGGEGQFF. Here the CDR3 DNA reads TGTGCCAGCAGCTGGGGCCGGGACAGGGGTGGCGAGGGGCAGTTCTTC.

This clone was picked up a small number of times. This chain connects TRBV18 to TRBJ1-1; no clear D. CDR3 length: 13 amino acids. V lost 2 bases and J 5 bases, leaving 9 bases between the germline ends. From germline, CDR1 is KGHSH and CDR2 LQKENI. Here the CDR3 reads CASSPAQHTEAFF. The CDR3 region has the DNA TGTGCCAGCTCACCAGCACAGCATACTGAAGCTTTCTTT.

This clone was detected once. The chain uses TRBV3-1 (or the pseudogene TRBV3-2) and TRBJ1-6; 8 bases align to TRBD1. The CDR3 runs to 14 residues. The germline V gene has CDR1 LGHDT and CDR2 YNNKEL (reference sequence). V dropped 8 bases and J dropped 7; count of bases not matched to a gene: 7. Written as DNA, the CDR3 is TGTGCCAGCCACTCGGGGACAGGCAATTCACCCCTCCACTTT. This translates into CASHSGTGNSPLHF.

V usage is TRBV5-1 and J usage is TRBJ2-7; D unclear. The length of the CDR3 is 12 residues. Between the trimmed V and J ends, which lost 4 bases and 3 bases, there was a span of 8 bases. The germline V gene has CDR1 SGHRS and CDR2 YFSETQ. CDR3: CASSVNSYEQYF. CDR3 sequence (DNA): TGCGCCAGCAGCGTCAACAGCTACGAGCAGTACTTC.

The chain combines TRBV4-1 with TRBJ2-7; 7 bases are shared with TRBD2. V shed 3 bases, J shed 0 bases, and the junction held 8 bases outside the gene matches. This CDR3 is built from 16 residues. Germline V gene lookup returns CDR1 MGHRA and CDR2 YSYEKL. CDR3 loop: CASSHLAGLPSYEQYF. For the CDR3, the DNA is TGCGCCAGCAGCCACTTAGCGGGCCTCCCCTCCTACGAGCAGTACTTC.

The rearrangement links TRBV4-1 to TRBJ2-7, with a weak D call TRBD2 (6 bases). Trimming shortened V by 1 base and J by 6 bases, and 13 bases separated the two germline ends. The CDR3 is made up of 14 amino acids. From germline, CDR1 is MGHRA and CDR2 YSYEKL. The CDR3 loop reads CASSQVLEEGEQYF. In DNA, the CDR3 is TGCGCCAGCAGCCAAGTTCTGGAGGAGGGCGAGCAGTACTTC.

The chain links TRBV7-9 to TRBJ1-1; a possible D gene is TRBD1 (6 bases). CDR1 and CDR2 from the germline V gene are SEHNR and FQNEAQ (reference sequence). CDR3 length equals 13 residues. V lost 3 bases to trimming and J lost 6 bases, with 11 bases between them. In DNA form, the CDR3 reads TGTGCCAGCAGCTTTACAGGGTTCTCTGAAGCTTTCTTT. Translated, it gives CASSFTGFSEAFF.

The chain has TRBV2 and TRBJ1-5; the D gene is possibly TRBD1 (5 bases). Trimming removed 2 bases at V and 6 bases at J, with 11 bases between. The CDR3 extends over 14 amino acids. Germline CDR1 reads SNHLY; CDR2 reads FYNNEI. The DNA for the CDR3 is TGTGCCAGCAGTGAACGGGGGAAAGGTCAGCCCCAGCATTTT. Amino acid sequence: CASSERGKGQPQHF.

V is TRBV28 and J is TRBJ2-3; TRBD1 matches at 7 bases. J gave up 4 bases and V 4 bases, and 5 bases lay outside the gene matches. The CDR3 consists of 14 residues. CDR1 and CDR2 (germline): MDHEN, SYDVKM. CDR3 in DNA: TGTGCCAGCAGTTCCGGACAGGCTCCAGATACGCAGTATTTT. This encodes CASSSGQAPDTQYF.